Each of the 24 T cell receptor beta chains below was sequenced from the same sample in a study of T cells expressing NK-cell markers. TCRdb re-called the 5' RACE reads and shows each CDR3 protein once, DNA omitted. Its listing shows 450,000 to 600,000 distinct CDR3 sequences. The source material was blood T cells: a sorted CD56 or NKG2C T cell subset, CD4+ or CD8+ T cells, or bulk PBMC T cells (not recorded which). These TCRs come from a man aged 18-30 years in good health.

The genes are TRBV30 and TRBJ2-5; TCRdb lists TRBD1, though no DNA is available to test this call. The length of the CDR3 is 14 residues. Germline V gene data show CDR1 as GTSNPN and CDR2 as SVGIG (reference sequence). This chain's CDR3 is CAWSRDRKQETQYF.

This chain joins TRBV5-1 and TRBJ2-5. Per the germline V gene, CDR1 is SGHRS and CDR2 is YFSETQ. CDR3 size: 15 residues. CDR3 loop: CASSLDQVNQETQYF.

This chain links TRBV7-9 with TRBJ2-1; the TCRdb call, TRBD1, lacks DNA for checking. The CDR3 consists of 15 residues. The germline V gene encodes CDR1 SEHNR and CDR2 FQNEAQ (reference sequence). The CDR3 protein is CASSYGQGLYNEQFF.

The chain carries TRBV28 and TRBJ2-3; TCRdb indicates TRBD2, and absent DNA this call remains unverified. The length of the CDR3 is 14 residues. CDR1 MDHEN and CDR2 SYDVKM come from the germline V gene. The CDR3 here is CASSPAHLPDTQYF.

V usage is TRBV7-8 and J usage is TRBJ1-3; lacking DNA, the TRBD1 call made by TCRdb goes unchecked. The germline V gene has CDR1 SGHVS and CDR2 FQNEAQ. This CDR3 is 17 amino acids long. Here the CDR3 reads CASSPITGTSSGNTIYF.

The rearrangement joins TRBV6-2 or TRBV6-3 to TRBJ2-1; TCRdb lists TRBD2, though no DNA is available to test this call. Germline V lookup: CDR1 MNHEY, CDR2 SVGEGT. The CDR3 loop spans 14 amino acids. This CDR3 reads CASLGGRSYNEQFF.

The chain employs TRBV2 and TRBJ2-5; the TCRdb D gene call, TRBD2, has no DNA to confirm it. CDR3 length equals 15 residues. Per the germline V gene, CDR1 is SNHLY and CDR2 is FYNNEI. CDR3 amino acids: CASKSSGGPQETQYF.

CDR3 in amino acids: CASSPFTGSGEQYF. The chain has TRBV6-4 and TRBJ2-7; the TCRdb D gene call, TRBD1, has no DNA to confirm it. This CDR3 comprises 14 residues. Looked up from germline, CDR1 is MRHNA and CDR2 is SNTAGT.

The J gene is TRBJ2-3, the V gene TRBV12-3 or TRBV12-4; TCRdb designates TRBD1, a call that cannot be tested without DNA. This CDR3 is 15 amino acids long. CDR3 amino acids: CASRTLGASTDTQYF.

The chain employs TRBV20-1 and TRBJ1-1. From germline, CDR1 is DFQATT and CDR2 SNEGSKA (reference sequence). CDR3 length: 15 amino acids. The chain's CDR3 is CSAREAGLTRTEAFF.

The chain uses TRBV7-9 and TRBJ2-1; TCRdb names TRBD1, which stays unverified in the absence of DNA. The CDR3 sequence is 16 residues long. The V gene's germline CDR1 is SEHNR and CDR2 FQNEAQ (reference sequence). The CDR3: CASSDRTGGVYNEQFF.

The rearrangement uses TRBV29-1 and TRBJ2-1; TCRdb picks TRBD2, but there is no DNA to check that call. The V gene's germline CDR1 is SQVTM and CDR2 ANQGSEA. CDR3 length equals 14 residues. Here the CDR3 reads CSVDPPAGSNEQFF.

The CDR3 spells CAISESAGEQFF. The chain carries TRBV10-3 and TRBJ2-1; TCRdb gives TRBD2 as the D gene, but with no DNA this cannot be confirmed. The V gene's germline CDR1 is ENHRY and CDR2 SYGVKD. CDR3 size: 12 residues.

The chain has TRBV4-3 and TRBJ2-5. CDR3 length equals 14 residues. Germline V CDR1 and CDR2: LGHNA, YSLEER. CDR3 sequence reads: CASSQDQSMKTQYF.

The gene calls are TRBV5-1 and TRBJ2-7; with no DNA, the TCRdb D assignment of TRBD1 cannot be verified. In germline, CDR1 is SGHRS, CDR2 YFSETQ. The CDR3 has 14 amino acids. Here the CDR3 reads CASSASGQGYEQYF.

The J gene is TRBJ2-3, the V gene TRBV10-3; TCRdb proposes TRBD1, but this gene call is untestable without DNA. This CDR3 comprises 15 residues. Germline loops: CDR1 ENHRY, CDR2 SYGVKD. This chain's CDR3 is CAISDGGSSTDTQYF.

This chain joins TRBV2 and TRBJ2-3; checking the TCRdb D call of TRBD2 is not possible without DNA. The length of the CDR3 is 15 residues. Germline V gene sequence: CDR1 SNHLY, CDR2 FYNNEI. CDR3: CASSEMLAGSDTQYF. Variable domain in full (rest from reference TRBV2 and TRBJ2-3): EPEVTQTPSHQVTQMGQEVILRCVPISNHLYFYWYRQILGQKVEFLVSFYNNEISEKSEIFDDQFSVERPDGSNFTLKIRSTKLEDSAMYFCASSEMLAGSDTQYFGPGTRLTVL.

This chain uses TRBV27 with TRBJ2-7; absent DNA, TCRdb's TRBD2 call cannot be checked. The CDR3 length is 18 residues. The germline V gene has CDR1 MNHEY and CDR2 SMNVEV (reference sequence). The CDR3 loop is CASSFRGVSGSVSYEQYF.

This chain links TRBV27 with TRBJ1-2; TCRdb returns TRBD1, unconfirmable since there is no DNA. Germline V gene lookup returns CDR1 MNHEY and CDR2 SMNVEV (reference sequence). The CDR3 is 13 amino acids. The CDR3 loop is CASSFQDSYGYTF.

The CDR3 loop reads CASSQDPSGDTGELFF. The J gene is TRBJ2-2, the V gene TRBV14; without DNA, the TCRdb call of TRBD2 cannot be checked. This CDR3 has 16 amino acids. The germline CDR1 and CDR2 sequences are SGHDN and FVKESK.

The chain has TRBV12-3 or TRBV12-4 and TRBJ2-1; TCRdb proposes TRBD1, but this gene call is untestable without DNA. This CDR3 contains 13 residues. The CDR3 reads CASSFQRGNEQFF.

The gene calls are TRBV28 and TRBJ2-2. This CDR3 is built from 16 residues. CDR1 and CDR2 from the germline V gene are MDHEN and SYDVKM. The CDR3 reads CATEIRGLGSTGELFF.

This chain links TRBV29-1 with TRBJ2-1; TCRdb's D call of TRBD1 is untestable without DNA. The CDR3 has 18 residues. Germline CDR1 and CDR2: SQVTM and ANQGSEA. The CDR3 loop reads CSVESMGRGPESYNEQFF.

The chain has TRBV7-7 and TRBJ2-1; TCRdb's D call, TRBD1, is unchecked because there is no DNA. The CDR3 has 17 amino acids. Germline V CDR1 and CDR2: SSHAT, FNYEAQ (reference sequence). The CDR3 reads CASSPRRGRVPYNEQFF.